This T cell receptor (beta chain) was captured by sequencing in a study of TIL therapy for anti-PD-1-resistant metastatic lung cancer (dated by TCRdb to 2020 to 2022). Concerning the study at large: Before any PD-1/PD-L1 blockade was given, tumors were harvested, nivolumab was then administered, and patients who progressed went on to receive lymphodepletion, an infusion of expanded TIL, and IL-2. Enrolled patients had a median age of around 51 years (range about 35-85) and a median tumor PD-L1 proportion score of less than 7.5%. The cohort was predominantly lung adenocarcinoma, with a handful of EGFR-mutant and two ALK-rearranged tumors, and half of patients were current or former smokers. A median non-synonymous tumor mutation burden of over 1.2 mutations per megabase was determined across the cohort by whole-exome sequencing. T cell receptor beta sequencing of tumor and peripheral blood was used to follow clonotypes across the tumor, the expanded TIL product and serial blood samples. Study-wide conclusions, independent of this receptor: The study protocol defined all tumor marker inferences as exploratory. Clonotypes from the infused TIL partially replaced the baseline peripheral repertoire and then declined over months, and persistence showed no apparent association with response. Because the cohort was highly selected, with more treatment-naive, never-smoker and oncogene-addicted patients than is typical, generalizability is limited.

The CDR3 starts with the cysteine, ends with the phenylalanine, and has 15 residues. Of the read, only the CDR3 DNA is kept; its 45 bases are in frame from base 1. The CDR1 and CDR2 encoded by the germline V gene are MDHEN and SYDVKM. The germline V and J ends show losses of 6 bases and 5 bases respectively, and no gene match explains 10 bases of the junction. A note on this clone: The antigen this receptor binds is unknown. No much larger clone is present one base from it, and per-base qualities are unavailable.

TCR beta CDR3 regions were amplified from genomic DNA with the immunoSEQ v3 hsTCRB kit using bias-controlled multiplex PCR. The TCR libraries were sequenced on an Illumina NextSeq 500 to about 2 million read pairs for survey level or about 5-6 million read pairs for deep level. The paper's processing steps were these. The immunoSEQ Analyzer software assigned V, D and J genes, filtered out non-productive sequences, and reported clonality. Repertoires of infused TIL and blood were compared using productive Simpson clonality and the Morisita overlap index of productive TRB rearrangements. The absolute count of a clonotype in blood was estimated by multiplying the lymphocyte count by the CD3+ fraction and by the productive frequency of the clone. The table was pulled from immuneACCESS by TCRdb, which kept in-frame rearrangements only. Such tables lose some clones; where checked, under half of the loss comes from unresolved V genes, and the rest has no known cause. V and J calls and clone size are those listed in that table; D and trimming were worked out from the DNA. For this sample there are roughly 58,000 clones; 75% to 90% appear just once. The top ten clones comprise roughly 3% of the sample.

Read against the paper, the sample's time point label means: pre-treatment sample, taken before nivolumab and TIL therapy. Adults with stage 4 NSCLC were enrolled in a dual-center phase I trial from 2017 to early 2020. The samples were obtained from a phase I trial that was single-arm and open-label and tested tumor-infiltrating lymphocyte therapy combined with nivolumab in advanced non-small cell lung cancer. Blood mononuclear cells from EDTA tubes were isolated by Ficoll gradient, snap-frozen as pellets, and DNA was extracted with a Qiagen mini-prep kit. The source material was blood, sampled at baseline. The chain is assembled from TRBV28 and TRBJ2-7; TRBD1 matches 10 bases in the middle. This receptor was obtained from a person aged 25 to 85 with non-small cell lung cancer. The nucleotide sequence reads TGTGCCAGCAGCCCGGGACAGGGGCCCTCGAACGAGCAGTACTTC. This is translated as CASSPGQGPSNEQYF.